A single sample gave rise to the 24 T cell receptor beta chains below, sequenced in a study of CD8 T cells in Susac syndrome. The RNA input was roughly 0.45 to 1 ug, and it was reverse transcribed with random hexamers. MiXCR, run by TCRdb on the immunoSEQ multiplex PCR reads, gives a single entry per CDR3 protein. Of around 280,000 distinct CDR3 sequences detected, around 83% appear once; the ten largest clones hold over 0.1%. The source material was CD8+ T cells from PBMCs. The receptors originated from a human donor with multiple sclerosis.

The chain recombines TRBV2 with TRBJ2-7; 11 bases line up with TRBD2. V was pared by 4 bases and J by 2 bases, with 4 bases of the junction left unmatched. The CDR3 covers 15 residues. The germline CDR1 and CDR2 sequences are SNHLY and FYNNEI. CDR3: CASSGTSGRTYEQYF. The DNA of the CDR3 is TGTGCCAGCAGTGGAACTAGCGGGAGAACCTACGAGCAGTACTTC.

The chain employs TRBV4-1 and TRBJ1-2, with 12 bases aligning to TRBD1. This CDR3 has 18 amino acids. Per germline, CDR1 MGHRA and CDR2 YSYEKL. J gave up 5 bases and V 0 bases, and 10 bases lay outside the gene matches. The CDR3 nucleotides read TGCGCCAGCAGCCAAGATATGGGACAGGGGGCGGTTGGATATGGCTACACCTTC. Translation: CASSQDMGQGAVGYGYTF.

The chain is built from TRBV28 and TRBJ2-7, with 7 bases lining up with TRBD2. Germline V gene data show CDR1 as MDHEN and CDR2 as SYDVKM. V was clipped by 6 bases and J by 0 bases; unmatched bases: 11. This CDR3 spans 16 amino acids. CDR3 sequence (DNA): TGTGCCAGCAGCCTCCAGCGGGGCGTTAGCTCCTACGAGCAGTACTTC. Its protein product is CASSLQRGVSSYEQYF.

The chain recombines TRBV11-3 with TRBJ2-1; D not certain. Trimming stripped 0 bases from V and 8 bases from J, with 11 bases between. Germline loops: CDR1 SGHNT, CDR2 YENEEA. CDR3 size: 14 residues. CDR3 bases: TGTGCCAGCAGCTTAGAATCTAGACCCGATGAGCAGTTCTTC. Translated, it gives CASSLESRPDEQFF.

The chain combines TRBV7-6 with TRBJ2-5; D possibly corresponds to TRBD2 (6 bases). V was shortened by 5 bases and J by 2 bases, with 9 bases between the two germline ends. The germline V gene encodes CDR1 SGHVS and CDR2 FNYEAQ. The CDR3 contains 13 residues. The CDR3 coding sequence is TGTGCCAGCAGCCGGGAGCCTCAAGAGACCCAGTACTTC. Its protein product is CASSREPQETQYF. Supplemented by reference TRBV7-6 and TRBJ2-5, the full variable domain reads GAGVSQSPRYKVTKRGQDVALRCDPISGHVSLYWYRQALGQGPEFLTYFNYEAQQDKSGLPNDRFSAERPEGSISTLTIQRTEQRDSAMYRCASSREPQETQYFGPGTRLLVL.

To note about this clonotype: The junction does not match germline at one end; this may be a read error. The rearrangement joins TRBV18 to TRBJ1-1, with D possibly being TRBD1 (5 bases). This CDR3 has 14 residues. Germline loops: CDR1 KGHSH, CDR2 LQKENI. The DNA of the CDR3 is TGTGCCAGCGCCAAACCCAGGGAAAAAACTGACGCTTTCTTT. Translation: CASAKPREKTDAFF.

With regard to this clonotype: The CDR3 does not end in the conserved phenylalanine or tryptophan, so this is likely a read error. V and J are TRBV7-3 and TRBJ2-1, with D unclear. Trimming stripped 5 bases from V and 6 bases from J, with 8 bases between. The CDR3 extends over 12 amino acids. Per the germline V gene, CDR1 is SGHTA and CDR2 is FQGTGA. In DNA form, the CDR3 reads TGTGCCAGCAGCGATTCCAGCAATGAGCAGTTCCTC. This sequence encodes CASSDSSNEQFL.

V and J are TRBV29-1 and TRBJ2-5; D unclear. Germline V CDR1 and CDR2: SQVTM, ANQGSEA. V was pared by 7 bases and J by 4 bases, with 13 bases between. The CDR3 runs 12 residues. CDR3 protein: CSARTTRETQYF. Written as DNA, the CDR3 is TGCAGCGCCAGGACGACCAGAGAGACCCAGTACTTC.

V and J are TRBV6-5 and TRBJ2-3; D perhaps matches TRBD2 (6 bases). The germline V and J ends were trimmed by 1 base and 1 base, with 9 bases remaining between them. The CDR3 extends over 15 amino acids. The germline V gene has CDR1 MNHEY and CDR2 SVGAGI. CDR3 DNA: TGTGCCAGCAGTTACTATGTAGCGGGCACAGATACGCAGTATTTT. It yields the protein CASSYYVAGTDTQYF.

The chain has TRBV6-9 and TRBJ1-5, with TRBD1 as a possible D gene (5 bases). In germline, CDR1 is MNHGY, CDR2 SVAAGI. CDR3 length: 14 residues. V shed 6 bases and J shed 7 bases, with 16 bases lying between them. The CDR3 is CASRPQEGRQPQHF. Written as DNA, the CDR3 is TGTGCCAGCAGACCACAGGAAGGTCGCCAGCCCCAGCATTTT.

The chain is built from TRBV5-5 and TRBJ1-2; the match to TRBD1 covers 11 bases. Germline trimming cut 4 bases from V and 7 bases from J; bases unmatched to any gene: 6. Germline values: CDR1 SGHKS, CDR2 YYEKEE (reference sequence). The CDR3 has 14 residues. In DNA form, the CDR3 reads TGTGCCAGCAGCCCCGGACAGGGGGCGCCTGGCTACACCTTC. It yields the protein CASSPGQGAPGYTF.

The rearrangement uses TRBV27 and TRBJ2-7; TRBD1 or TRBD2 may be the D gene (5 bases each). The CDR3 loop spans 14 amino acids. V was clipped by 3 bases and J by 2 bases, with 11 bases between them. Germline V lookup: CDR1 MNHEY, CDR2 SMNVEV (reference sequence). In nucleotides, the CDR3 is TGTGCCAGCAGTTTGAGGGACGCAACCTACGAGCAGTACTTC. Protein: CASSLRDATYEQYF.

The V gene is TRBV12-5, the J gene TRBJ2-1; 10 bases are shared with TRBD2. Trimming cost V 6 bases and J 6 bases; bases outside gene matches: 5. The CDR3 covers 14 residues. Germline CDR1 is LGHNT and CDR2 is FRNRAP. CDR3 nucleotides: TGTGCTAGTGGGCGACTAGCGGGCCTCAATGAGCAGTTCTTC. Translating it yields CASGRLAGLNEQFF.

The gene calls are TRBV2 and TRBJ2-1; 7 bases line up with TRBD2. This CDR3 spans 15 amino acids. With 9 bases clipped from V and 1 base from J, the junction kept 9 bases outside the gene matches. CDR1 SNHLY and CDR2 FYNNEI come from the germline V gene. The CDR3 DNA reads as TGTGCCAGTCCCGCGGGAGAGGCATCCTACAATGAGCAGTTCTTC. Translation gives CASPAGEASYNEQFF. The full variable domain, with the rest looked up from reference TRBV2 and TRBJ2-1, is EPEVTQTPSHQVTQMGQEVILRCVPISNHLYFYWYRQILGQKVEFLVSFYNNEISEKSEIFDDQFSVERPDGSNFTLKIRSTKLEDSAMYFCASPAGEASYNEQFFGPGTRLTVL.

The chain combines TRBV2 with TRBJ1-3; 7 positions match TRBD1. The germline CDR1 and CDR2 sequences are SNHLY and FYNNEI. V gave up 3 bases and J gave up 3 bases; unmatched junction bases: 2. This CDR3 has 14 residues. The CDR3 loop is CASSEPGGGNTIYF. The CDR3 DNA reads TGTGCCAGCAGTGAGCCAGGGGGTGGAAACACCATATATTTT. Complete variable domain (other parts from reference TRBV2 and TRBJ1-3): EPEVTQTPSHQVTQMGQEVILRCVPISNHLYFYWYRQILGQKVEFLVSFYNNEISEKSEIFDDQFSVERPDGSNFTLKIRSTKLEDSAMYFCASSEPGGGNTIYFGEGSWLTVV.

The chain combines TRBV28 with TRBJ2-7, with 8 bases aligning to TRBD2. J gave up 0 bases and V 3 bases, and 7 bases lay outside the gene matches. The germline gives CDR1 MDHEN, CDR2 SYDVKM. The CDR3 covers 16 residues. The CDR3, as DNA: TGTGCCAGCAGTTTCCCTCCCACTAGCGGCTCCTACGAGCAGTACTTC. It yields the protein CASSFPPTSGSYEQYF.

This clonotype showed up just a few times. The V gene is TRBV11-2, the J gene TRBJ2-3; the D is unclear. CDR1 is SGHAT, CDR2 FQNNGV, per germline. V lost 5 bases and J lost 2, with 14 bases in between. The CDR3 covers 15 residues. CDR3 residues: CASSVALLDTDTQYF. The CDR3 coding sequence is TGTGCCAGCAGCGTGGCATTATTGGACACAGATACGCAGTATTTT. The full variable domain, in which reference TRBV11-2 and TRBJ2-3 provide the parts outside the CDR3, is EAGVAQSPRYKIIEKRQSVAFWCNPISGHATLYWYQQILGQGPKLLIQFQNNGVVDDSQLPKDRFSAERLKGVDSTLKIQPAKLEDSAVYLCASSVALLDTDTQYFGPGTRLTVL.

The table lists this clonotype with a count of one. The chain employs TRBV12-3 or TRBV12-4 and TRBJ2-5; perhaps D is TRBD1 or TRBD2 (6 bases each). The V end lost 7 bases, the J end lost 4 bases, and 19 bases lay between the germline ends. The CDR3 runs to 15 residues. The CDR3 region has the DNA TGTGCCAGCACCCGAGAAGGGGGGCCCCCAGAGACCCAGTACTTC. Translation: CASTREGGPPETQYF.

The chain couples TRBV29-1 to TRBJ1-3; the D gene is possibly TRBD1 (6 bases). This CDR3 spans 19 amino acids. V was shortened by 1 base and J by 3 bases, with 25 bases between the two germline ends. Per germline, CDR1 SQVTM and CDR2 ANQGSEA. The CDR3 is CSVEAPLRGGRGRGNTIYF. The CDR3, as DNA: TGCAGCGTTGAAGCCCCCCTACGTGGGGGCAGGGGCCGTGGAAACACCATATATTTT. The full variable domain, in which reference TRBV29-1 and TRBJ1-3 provide the parts outside the CDR3, is SAVISQKPSRDICQRGTSLTIQCQVDSQVTMMFWYRQQPGQSLTLIATANQGSEATYESGFVIDKFPISRPNLTFSTLTVSNMSPEDSSIYLCSVEAPLRGGRGRGNTIYFGEGSWLTVV.

The chain links TRBV7-9 to TRBJ2-4, with D tentatively TRBD1 (6 bases). V lost 4 bases and J 0 bases, leaving 19 bases between the germline ends. Germline V gives CDR1 SEHNR, CDR2 FQNEAQ (reference sequence). This CDR3 is built from 18 residues. In DNA form, the CDR3 reads TGTGCCAGCAGCTACGGGACAAGTATCACTCTAGCCAAAAACATTCAGTACTTC. It yields the protein CASSYGTSITLAKNIQYF.

This chain joins TRBV5-6 and TRBJ2-1, with 11 bases identical to TRBD1. The CDR3 is 16 amino acids. The V and J ends lost 3 bases and 0 bases, in that order; junction bases with no gene match: 2. Per the germline V gene, CDR1 is SGHDT and CDR2 is YYEEEE. CDR3 residues: CASSWGTGGSYNEQFF. The CDR3 coding sequence is TGTGCCAGCAGCTGGGGGACAGGGGGCTCCTACAATGAGCAGTTCTTC.

The V gene is TRBV27, the J gene TRBJ2-3, with D tentatively TRBD2 (6 bases). CDR1 MNHEY and CDR2 SMNVEV come from the germline V gene (reference sequence). The V end was cut by 5 bases, the J end by 8 bases, with 14 bases between. This CDR3 is built from 13 residues. The CDR3 nucleotides read TGTGCCAGCAGTCTCTATTCCGGGGGTACGCAGTATTTT. Its protein product is CASSLYSGGTQYF.

The chain uses TRBV10-1 and TRBJ1-5; TRBD1 is a possible D gene (5 bases). The CDR3 length is 12 residues. Trimming removed 11 bases from V and 4 bases from J, with 12 bases in between. The germline gives CDR1 WNHNN, CDR2 SYGVQD (reference sequence). The CDR3 DNA reads TGCGCCGGGGGGACGGGGAATCAGCCCCAGCATTTT. Translation gives CAGGTGNQPQHF.

This clonotype was observed a handful of times. The chain joins TRBV7-8 to TRBJ2-3; possibly TRBD2 for D (6 bases). CDR3 length: 14 amino acids. V was shortened by 6 bases and J by 2 bases, with 12 bases between the two germline ends. From germline, CDR1 is SGHVS and CDR2 FQNEAQ. The CDR3 reads CASSSRGFTDTQYF. The CDR3 nucleotides are TGTGCCAGCAGTTCCCGGGGGTTCACAGATACGCAGTATTTT.